The source of this T cell receptor beta chain is a study of blood T cells in healthy people across ages. Overall study findings and caveats: Diversity estimated from one million T cells was considered an underestimate. When set beside aged donors, long-lived donors presented more naive CD4+ cells and higher diversity.

A second PCR of 7 to 11 cycles used a sample-barcoded 5' primer and a J-beta primer mix. TCRdb itself ran the 5' RACE reads through MiXCR, one entry per CDR3 protein. The sample holds some 640,000 distinct CDR3 sequences; around 31% are singletons and the top ten take roughly 14%. This clonotype was observed at least ten times. Its antigen remains unidentified. The CDR3 sequence is 12 residues long. CDR1 is MNHEY, CDR2 SVGEGT, per germline. The V gene lost 5 bases and the J gene lost 4 bases, with 8 bases spanning the gap. Sequenced input: blood. The origin of this receptor is a woman at least 80 years old in good health. The rearrangement uses TRBV6-2 or TRBV6-3 and TRBJ1-2, with D hard to call. The CDR3 sequence: CASSTNSYGYTF. CDR3 nucleotide sequence: TGTGCCAGCAGTACGAACTCCTATGGCTACACCTTC.